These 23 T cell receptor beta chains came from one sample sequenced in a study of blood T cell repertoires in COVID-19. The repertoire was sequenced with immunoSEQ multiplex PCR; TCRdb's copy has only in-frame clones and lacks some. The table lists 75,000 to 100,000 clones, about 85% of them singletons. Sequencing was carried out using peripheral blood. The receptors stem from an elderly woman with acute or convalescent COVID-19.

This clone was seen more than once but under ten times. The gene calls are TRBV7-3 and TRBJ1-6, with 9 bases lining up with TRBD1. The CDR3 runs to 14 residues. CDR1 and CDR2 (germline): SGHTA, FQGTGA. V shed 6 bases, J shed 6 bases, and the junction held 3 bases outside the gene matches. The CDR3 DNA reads TGTGCCAGCAGTGGGACAGGGATTAATTCACCCCTCCACTTT. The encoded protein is CASSGTGINSPLHF.

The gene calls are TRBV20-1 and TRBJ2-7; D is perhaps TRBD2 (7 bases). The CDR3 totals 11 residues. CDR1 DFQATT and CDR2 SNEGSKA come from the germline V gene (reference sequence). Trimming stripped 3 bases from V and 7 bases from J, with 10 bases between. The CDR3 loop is CSASRGGEQYV. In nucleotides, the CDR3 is TGCAGTGCTAGCAGGGGAGGGGAGCAGTACGTC.

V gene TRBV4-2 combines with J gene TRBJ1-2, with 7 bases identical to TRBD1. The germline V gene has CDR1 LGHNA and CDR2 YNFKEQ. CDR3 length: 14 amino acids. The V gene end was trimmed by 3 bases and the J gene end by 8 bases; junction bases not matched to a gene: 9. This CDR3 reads CASSQGDRVGGYTF. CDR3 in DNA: TGTGCCAGCAGCCAGGGAGACAGGGTGGGGGGCTACACCTTC.

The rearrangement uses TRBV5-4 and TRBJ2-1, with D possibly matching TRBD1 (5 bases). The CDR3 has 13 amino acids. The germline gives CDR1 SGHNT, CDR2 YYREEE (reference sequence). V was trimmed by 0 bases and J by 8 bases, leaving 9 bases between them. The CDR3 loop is CASSLEIRDEQFF. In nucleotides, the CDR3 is TGTGCCAGCAGCTTGGAAATCAGGGATGAGCAGTTCTTC.

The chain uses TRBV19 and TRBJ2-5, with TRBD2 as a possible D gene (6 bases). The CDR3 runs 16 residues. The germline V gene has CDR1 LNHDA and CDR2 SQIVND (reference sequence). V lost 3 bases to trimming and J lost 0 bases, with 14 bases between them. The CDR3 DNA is TGTGCCAGTAGTATGGGGAGACGGACTAACCAAGAGACCCAGTACTTC. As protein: CASSMGRRTNQETQYF.

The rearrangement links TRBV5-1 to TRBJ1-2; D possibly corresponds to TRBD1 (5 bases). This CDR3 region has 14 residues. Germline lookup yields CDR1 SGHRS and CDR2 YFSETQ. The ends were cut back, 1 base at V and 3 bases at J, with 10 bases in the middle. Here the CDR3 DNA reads TGCGCCAGCAGCTTGTTTGGGGGGGACTATGGCTACACCTTC. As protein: CASSLFGGDYGYTF.

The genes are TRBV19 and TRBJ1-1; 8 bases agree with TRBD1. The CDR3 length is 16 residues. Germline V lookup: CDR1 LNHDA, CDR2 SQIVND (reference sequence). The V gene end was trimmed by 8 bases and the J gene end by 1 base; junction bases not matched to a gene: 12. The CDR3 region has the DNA TGTGCCAGTTCCGATTCGGGGGACAGGACGAACACTGAAGCTTTCTTT. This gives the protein CASSDSGDRTNTEAFF.

The CDR3 DNA follows: TGTGCCAGCACCAGGAAAAACGCAACTAATGAAAAACTGTTTTTT. It encodes CASTRKNATNEKLFF. This chain uses TRBV6-7 with TRBJ1-4; no reliable D call. TRBV6-7 is given ORF status, its function remaining uncertain. V lost 7 bases and J 0 bases, leaving 12 bases between the germline ends. CDR3 size: 15 residues.

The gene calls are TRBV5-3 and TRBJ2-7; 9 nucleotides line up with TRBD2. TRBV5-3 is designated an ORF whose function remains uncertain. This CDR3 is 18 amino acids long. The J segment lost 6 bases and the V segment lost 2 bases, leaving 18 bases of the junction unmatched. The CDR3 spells CARSLPPPSGEGECEQYV. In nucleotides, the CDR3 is TGTGCCAGAAGCTTACCCCCCCCTAGCGGGGAGGGCGAGTGCGAGCAGTACGTC.

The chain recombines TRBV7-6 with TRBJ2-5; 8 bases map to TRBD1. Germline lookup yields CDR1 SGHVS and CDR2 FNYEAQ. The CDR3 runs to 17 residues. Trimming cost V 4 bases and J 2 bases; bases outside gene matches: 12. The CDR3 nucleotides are TGTGCCAGCAGCTCCGGGACAGGCGGAATTAAACAAGAGACCCAGTACTTC. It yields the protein CASSSGTGGIKQETQYF.

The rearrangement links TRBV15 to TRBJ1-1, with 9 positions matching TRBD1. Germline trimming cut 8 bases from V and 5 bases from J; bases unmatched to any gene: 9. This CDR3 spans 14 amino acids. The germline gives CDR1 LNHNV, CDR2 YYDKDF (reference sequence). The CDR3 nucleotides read TGTGCCACCGGGACAGGGATTGGAACGACTGAAGCTTTCTTT. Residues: CATGTGIGTTEAFF. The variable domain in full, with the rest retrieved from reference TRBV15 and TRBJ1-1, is DAMVIQNPRYQVTQFGKPVTLSCSQTLNHNVMYWYQQKSSQAPKLLFHYYDKDFNNEADTPDNFQSRRPNTSFCFLDIRSPGLGDTAMYLCATGTGIGTTEAFFGQGTRLTVV.

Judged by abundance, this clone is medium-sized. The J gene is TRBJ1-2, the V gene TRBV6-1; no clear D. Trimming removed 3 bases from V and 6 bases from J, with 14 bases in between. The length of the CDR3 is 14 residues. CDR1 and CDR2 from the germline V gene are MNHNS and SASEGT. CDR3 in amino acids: CASSETRSRDGYTF. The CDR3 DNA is TGTGCCAGCAGTGAGACTCGTTCCCGCGATGGCTACACCTTC.

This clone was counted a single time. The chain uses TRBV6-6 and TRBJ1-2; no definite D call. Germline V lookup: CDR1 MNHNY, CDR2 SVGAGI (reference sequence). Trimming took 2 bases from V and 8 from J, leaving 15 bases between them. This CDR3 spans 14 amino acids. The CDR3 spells CASSYASDFVGYTF. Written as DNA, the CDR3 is TGTGCCAGCAGTTACGCCTCGGACTTCGTGGGCTACACCTTC.

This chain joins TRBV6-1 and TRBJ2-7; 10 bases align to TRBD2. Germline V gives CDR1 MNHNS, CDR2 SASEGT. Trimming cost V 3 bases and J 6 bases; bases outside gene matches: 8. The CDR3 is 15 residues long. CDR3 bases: TGTGCCAGCAGTGACCCAGCGGGGGGGCCCAGCGAGCAGTACGTC. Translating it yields CASSDPAGGPSEQYV.

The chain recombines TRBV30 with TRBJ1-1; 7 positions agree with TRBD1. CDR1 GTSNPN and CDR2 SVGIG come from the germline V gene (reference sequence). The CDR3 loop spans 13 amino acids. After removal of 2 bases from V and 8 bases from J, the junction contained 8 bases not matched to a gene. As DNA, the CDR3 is TGTGCCTGGAGTCGGGACAGTAGGGACGAAGCTTTCTTT. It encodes CAWSRDSRDEAFF.

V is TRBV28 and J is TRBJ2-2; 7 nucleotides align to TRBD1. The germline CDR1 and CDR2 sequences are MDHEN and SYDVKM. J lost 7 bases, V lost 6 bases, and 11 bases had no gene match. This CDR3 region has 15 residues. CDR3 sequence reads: CASRRTGTEGGELFF. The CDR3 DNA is TGTGCCAGCAGACGTACCGGGACAGAAGGCGGGGAGCTGTTTTTT.

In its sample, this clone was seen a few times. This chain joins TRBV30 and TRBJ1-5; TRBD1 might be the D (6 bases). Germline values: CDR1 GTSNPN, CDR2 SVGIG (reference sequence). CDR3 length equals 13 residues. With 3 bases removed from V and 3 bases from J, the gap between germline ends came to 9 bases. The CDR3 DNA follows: TGTGCCTGGAGCAGACAGGACAATCAGCCCCAGCATTTT. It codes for CAWSRQDNQPQHF. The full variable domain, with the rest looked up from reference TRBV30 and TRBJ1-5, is SQTIHQWPATLVQPVGSPLSLECTVEGTSNPNLYWYRQAAGRGLQLLFYSVGIGQISSEVPQNLSASRPQDRQFILSSKKLLLSDSGFYLCAWSRQDNQPQHFGDGTRLSIL.

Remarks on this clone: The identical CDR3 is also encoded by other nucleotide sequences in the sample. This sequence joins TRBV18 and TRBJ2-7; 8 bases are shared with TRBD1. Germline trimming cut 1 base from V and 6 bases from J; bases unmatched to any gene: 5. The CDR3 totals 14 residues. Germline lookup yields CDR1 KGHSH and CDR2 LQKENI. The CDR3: CASSPRQGAGEQYF. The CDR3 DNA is TGTGCCAGCTCACCACGTCAGGGGGCAGGCGAGCAGTACTTC.

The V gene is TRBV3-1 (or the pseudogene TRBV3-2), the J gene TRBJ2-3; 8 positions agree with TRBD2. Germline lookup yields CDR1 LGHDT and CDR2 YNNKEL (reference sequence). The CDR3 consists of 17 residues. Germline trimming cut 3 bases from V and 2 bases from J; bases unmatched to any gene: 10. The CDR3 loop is CASSHQSGGYPTDTQYF. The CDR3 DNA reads TGTGCCAGCAGCCACCAAAGCGGGGGTTACCCCACAGATACGCAGTATTTT.

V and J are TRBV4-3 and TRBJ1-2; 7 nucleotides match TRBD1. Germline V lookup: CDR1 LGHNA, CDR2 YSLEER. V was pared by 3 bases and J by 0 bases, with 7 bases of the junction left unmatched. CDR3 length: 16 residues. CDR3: CASSHNGQASNYGYTF. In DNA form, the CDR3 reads TGCGCCAGCAGCCACAACGGACAGGCGTCTAACTATGGCTACACCTTC.

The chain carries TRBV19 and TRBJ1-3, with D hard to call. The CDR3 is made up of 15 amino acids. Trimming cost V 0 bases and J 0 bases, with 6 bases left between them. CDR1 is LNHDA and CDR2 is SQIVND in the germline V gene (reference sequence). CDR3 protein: CASSIEVGSGNTIYF. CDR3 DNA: TGTGCCAGTAGTATAGAGGTCGGCTCTGGAAACACCATATATTTT.

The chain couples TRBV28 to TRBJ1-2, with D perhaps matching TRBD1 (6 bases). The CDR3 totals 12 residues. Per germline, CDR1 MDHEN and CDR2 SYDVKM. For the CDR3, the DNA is TGTGCTTTACAGGGTACTAACTATGGCTACACCTTC. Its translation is CALQGTNYGYTF.

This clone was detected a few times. The DNA for the CDR3 is TGTGCCAGCACCCGGGACAGGGGCCCGAGCACTGAAGCTTTCTTT. Amino acids: CASTRDRGPSTEAFF. The chain is built from TRBV18 and TRBJ1-1; TRBD1 aligns across 10 bases. The CDR3 sequence is 15 residues long. The germline gives CDR1 KGHSH, CDR2 LQKENI. Trimming at V came to 8 bases and at J to 4 bases, leaving 10 bases not matched to a gene.